Listed below are T cell receptor beta chains from one sample, sequenced in a study of blood T cell repertoires in COVID-19. TCRdb's copy holds only in-frame clones and misses some; the assay was immunoSEQ multiplex PCR. The sample includes fewer than 350,000 clones, more than 80% seen only once; the top ten take around 6.8%. Material: peripheral blood. These receptor sequences come from a woman younger than 45 with COVID-19, enrolled during active disease. Both conserved end residues are trimmed from each CDR3.

CDR3aa	v_gene	j_gene
ATSILRGLGGYT	TRBV15	TRBJ1-2
ASSSLAPRGRAAGTQY	TRBV7-8	TRBJ2-3
ASSSGRAGTEQY	TRBV7-6	TRBJ2-7
ASSRQVYYEQY	TRBV6-2/TRBV6-3	TRBJ2-7
ASTLGTGTTGELF	TRBV5-4	TRBJ2-2
AATSDRVYGYT	TRBV10-3	TRBJ1-2
ASSALEKLF	TRBV2	TRBJ1-4
ASSPDRFDSYEQF	TRBV5-1	TRBJ2-1
ASSRRPGGDTGELF	TRBV7-6	TRBJ2-2
ASSSRDSRGSPLH	TRBV9	TRBJ1-6
ASSLQGQGSTPLH	TRBV7-3	TRBJ1-6
ASKVRGLAGENEQF	TRBV28	TRBJ2-1
AWSRDSYNSPLH	TRBV30	TRBJ1-6
ASSPDAADTQY	TRBV6-5	TRBJ2-3
ASTRHHLSYEQY	TRBV3-1/TRBV3-2	TRBJ2-7
ASSLVLETQY	TRBV7-2	TRBJ2-5
ASRSPRVNTGELF	TRBV6-6	TRBJ2-2
ASSHGFLQRGEAF	TRBV4-1	TRBJ1-1
ASRALGNQPQH	TRBV27	TRBJ1-5
ASSPGQTILTQH	TRBV7-2	TRBJ1-5
ASSLGVNEQF	TRBV7-2	TRBJ2-1
ASSPQVENTEAF	TRBV7-3	TRBJ1-1
ASSLNSGSRF	TRBV5-1	TRBJ2-1
ASSGSRAGRTGELF	TRBV2	TRBJ2-2
ASSANENIQY	TRBV25-1	TRBJ2-4
AWRTGSGGNQPQH	TRBV30	TRBJ1-5
ASSLWGRWGESSSTDTQY	TRBV28	TRBJ2-3
ASSFAGYTIY	TRBV5-8	TRBJ1-3
ATSGTGSHYGYT	TRBV24-1	TRBJ1-2
ASSLSVASTDTQY	TRBV6-2/TRBV6-3	TRBJ2-3
AWSPGTATNEKLF	TRBV30	TRBJ1-4
ASSGDSGETQY	TRBV27	TRBJ2-5
ASSQEGGSGSNYEQY	TRBV4-1	TRBJ2-7
ASSPGLTDTQY	TRBV11-3	TRBJ2-3
ASRSGQADTEAF	TRBV6-5	TRBJ1-1
ASSQDIPDRGSSYEQY	TRBV4-2	TRBJ2-7
ASSPYNQPQH	TRBV7-8	TRBJ1-5
ASSTTANEQF	TRBV2	TRBJ2-1
ASSYRDREGDGYT	TRBV9	TRBJ1-2
ASSGQGTEAF	TRBV9	TRBJ1-1
ASSHTRSAAEAF	TRBV4-3	TRBJ1-1